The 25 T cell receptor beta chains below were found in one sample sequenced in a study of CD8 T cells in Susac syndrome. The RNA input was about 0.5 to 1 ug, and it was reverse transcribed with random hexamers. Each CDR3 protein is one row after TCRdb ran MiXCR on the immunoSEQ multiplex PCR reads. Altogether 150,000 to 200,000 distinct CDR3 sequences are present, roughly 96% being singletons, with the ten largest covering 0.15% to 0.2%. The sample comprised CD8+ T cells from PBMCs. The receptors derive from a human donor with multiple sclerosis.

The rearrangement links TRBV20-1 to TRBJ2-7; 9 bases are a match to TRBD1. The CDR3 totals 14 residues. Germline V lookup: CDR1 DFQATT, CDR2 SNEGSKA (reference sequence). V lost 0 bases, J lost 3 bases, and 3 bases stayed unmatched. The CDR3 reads CSARDKGQGYEQYF. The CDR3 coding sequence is TGCAGTGCTAGAGACAAGGGACAGGGCTACGAGCAGTACTTC.

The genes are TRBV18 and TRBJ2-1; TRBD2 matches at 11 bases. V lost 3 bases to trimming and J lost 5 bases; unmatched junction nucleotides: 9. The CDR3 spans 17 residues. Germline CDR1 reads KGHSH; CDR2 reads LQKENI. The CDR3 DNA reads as TGTGCCAGCTCACCGGGGCTAGCGGGGGGCCCTCACAATGAGCAGTTCTTC. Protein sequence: CASSPGLAGGPHNEQFF.

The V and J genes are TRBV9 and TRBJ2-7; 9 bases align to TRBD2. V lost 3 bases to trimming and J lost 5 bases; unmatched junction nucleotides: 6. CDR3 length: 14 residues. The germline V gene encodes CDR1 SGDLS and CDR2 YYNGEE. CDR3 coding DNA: TGTGCCAGCAGCGGCGGGGGGGCTACCGACGAGCAGTACTTC. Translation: CASSGGGATDEQYF. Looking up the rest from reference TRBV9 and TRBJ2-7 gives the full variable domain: DSGVTQTPKHLITATGQRVTLRCSPRSGDLSVYWYQQSLDQGLQFLIQYYNGEERAKGNILERFSAQQFPDLHSELNLSSLELGDSALYFCASSGGGATDEQYFGPGTRLTVT.

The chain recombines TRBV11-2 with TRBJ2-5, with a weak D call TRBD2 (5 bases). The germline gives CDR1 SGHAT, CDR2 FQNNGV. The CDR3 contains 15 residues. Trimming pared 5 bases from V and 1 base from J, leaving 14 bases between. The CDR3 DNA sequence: TGTGCCAGCAGCCCCGAGGGCAGATTCCAAGAGACCCAGTACTTC. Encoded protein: CASSPEGRFQETQYF.

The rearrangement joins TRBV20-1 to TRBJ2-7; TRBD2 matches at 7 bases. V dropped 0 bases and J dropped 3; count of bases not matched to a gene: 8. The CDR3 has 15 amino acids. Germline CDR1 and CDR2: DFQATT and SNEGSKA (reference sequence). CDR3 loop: CSARDSAGEGYEQYF. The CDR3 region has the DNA TGCAGTGCTAGAGATAGTGCGGGAGAAGGCTACGAGCAGTACTTC.

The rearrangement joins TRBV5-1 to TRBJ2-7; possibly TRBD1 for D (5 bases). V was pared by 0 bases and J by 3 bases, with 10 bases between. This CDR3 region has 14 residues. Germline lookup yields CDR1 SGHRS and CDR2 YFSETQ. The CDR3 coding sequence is TGCGCCAGCAGCTTGGAGGGGAAGATCTACGAGCAGTACTTC. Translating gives CASSLEGKIYEQYF.

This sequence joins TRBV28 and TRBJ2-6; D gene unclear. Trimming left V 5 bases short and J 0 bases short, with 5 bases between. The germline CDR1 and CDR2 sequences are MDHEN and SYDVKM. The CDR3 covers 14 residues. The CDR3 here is CASSSSSGANVLTF. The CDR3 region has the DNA TGTGCCAGCAGTAGCAGCTCTGGGGCCAACGTCCTGACTTTC. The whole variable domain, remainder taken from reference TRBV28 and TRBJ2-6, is DVKVTQSSRYLVKRTGEKVFLECVQDMDHENMFWYRQDPGLGLRLIYFSYDVKMKEKGDIPEGYSVSREKKERFSLILESASTNQTSMYLCASSSSSGANVLTFGAGSRLTVL.

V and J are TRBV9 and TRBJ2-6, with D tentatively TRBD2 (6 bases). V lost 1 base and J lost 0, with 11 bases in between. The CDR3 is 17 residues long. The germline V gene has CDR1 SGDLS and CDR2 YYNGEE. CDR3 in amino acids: CASSVRGGNSGANVLTF. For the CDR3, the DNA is TGTGCCAGCAGCGTAAGGGGCGGGAACTCTGGGGCCAACGTCCTGACTTTC.

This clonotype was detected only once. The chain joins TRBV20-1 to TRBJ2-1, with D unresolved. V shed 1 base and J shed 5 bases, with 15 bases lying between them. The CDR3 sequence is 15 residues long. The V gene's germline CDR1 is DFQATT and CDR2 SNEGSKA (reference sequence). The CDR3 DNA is TGCAGTGCTAGAGTGGTGCGGCCTCTAGACAATGAGCAGTTCTTC. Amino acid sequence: CSARVVRPLDNEQFF.

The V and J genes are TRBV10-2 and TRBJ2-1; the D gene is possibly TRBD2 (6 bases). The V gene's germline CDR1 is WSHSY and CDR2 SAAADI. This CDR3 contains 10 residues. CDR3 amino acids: CASGFDEQFF. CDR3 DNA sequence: TGCGCGAGCGGGTTCGATGAGCAGTTCTTC.

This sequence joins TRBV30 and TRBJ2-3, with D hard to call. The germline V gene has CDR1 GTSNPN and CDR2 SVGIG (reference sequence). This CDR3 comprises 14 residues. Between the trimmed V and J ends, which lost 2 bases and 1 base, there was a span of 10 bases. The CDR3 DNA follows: TGTGCCTGGAGTATGGTACGAGGCACAGATACGCAGTATTTT. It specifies CAWSMVRGTDTQYF.

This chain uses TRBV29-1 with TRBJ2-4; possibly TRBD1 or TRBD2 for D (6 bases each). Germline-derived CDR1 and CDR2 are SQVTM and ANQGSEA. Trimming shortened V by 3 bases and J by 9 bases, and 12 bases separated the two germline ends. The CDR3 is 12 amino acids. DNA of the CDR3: TGCAGCGTTGATACCGGGGGCGGCATTCAGTACTTC. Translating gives CSVDTGGGIQYF.

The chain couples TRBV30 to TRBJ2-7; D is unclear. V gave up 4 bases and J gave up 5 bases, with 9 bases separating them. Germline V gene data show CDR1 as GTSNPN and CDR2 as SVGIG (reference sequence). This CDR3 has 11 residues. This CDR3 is CAWTSRDEQYF. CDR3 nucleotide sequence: TGTGCCTGGACTTCTCGGGACGAGCAGTACTTC.

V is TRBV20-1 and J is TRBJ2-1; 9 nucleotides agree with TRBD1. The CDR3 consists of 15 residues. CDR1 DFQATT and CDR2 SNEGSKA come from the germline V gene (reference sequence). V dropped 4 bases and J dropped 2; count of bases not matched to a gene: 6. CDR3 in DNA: TGCAGTGCTACGCACGGGACAGGGACCTACAATGAGCAGTTCTTC. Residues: CSATHGTGTYNEQFF.

The CDR3 nucleotides read TGTGCCAGCAGTTACGGACTAGCGGGAGTTGTTGAGCAGTTCTTC. Amino acids: CASSYGLAGVVEQFF. The V gene is TRBV6-5, the J gene TRBJ2-1; 13 bases match TRBD2. In germline, CDR1 is MNHEY, CDR2 SVGAGI. Trimming took 2 bases from V and 9 from J; bases not matched to a gene: 4. The CDR3 contains 15 residues.

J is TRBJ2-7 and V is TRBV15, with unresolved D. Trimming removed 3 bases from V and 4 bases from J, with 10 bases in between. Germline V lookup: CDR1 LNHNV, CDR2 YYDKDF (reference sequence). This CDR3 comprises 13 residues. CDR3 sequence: CATSSEMGYEQYF. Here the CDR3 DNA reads TGTGCCACCAGCAGTGAGATGGGATACGAGCAGTACTTC.

The CDR3 coding sequence is TGCAGTGCTAGGCAGGGCAGATTTAGCAATCAGCCCCAGCATTTT. Translated: CSARQGRFSNQPQHF. The V call is TRBV20-1, the J call TRBJ1-5; perhaps TRBD1 as D (5 bases). This CDR3 is 15 amino acids long. Trimming removed 3 bases from V and 0 bases from J, with 12 bases in between. Germline V lookup: CDR1 DFQATT, CDR2 SNEGSKA (reference sequence).

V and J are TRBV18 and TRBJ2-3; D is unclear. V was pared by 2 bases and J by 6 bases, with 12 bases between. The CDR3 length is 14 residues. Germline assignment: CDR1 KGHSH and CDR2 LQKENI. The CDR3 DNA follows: TGTGCCAGCTCACCAGGGATTCACGTTGATACGCAGTATTTT. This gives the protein CASSPGIHVDTQYF. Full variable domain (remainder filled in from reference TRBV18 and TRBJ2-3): NAGVMQNPRHLVRRRGQEARLRCSPMKGHSHVYWYRQLPEEGLKFMVYLQKENIIDESGMPKERFSAEFPKEGPSILRIQQVVRGDSAAYFCASSPGIHVDTQYFGPGTRLTVL.

CDR3 nucleotide sequence: TGTGCCAGCAGCCCCCTTGGGGGGAACACCGGGGAGCTGTTTTTT. Its translation: CASSPLGGNTGELFF. The V call is TRBV9, the J call TRBJ2-2, with D tentatively TRBD1 or TRBD2 (5 bases each). V lost 4 bases and J lost 1, with 11 bases in between. The CDR3 consists of 15 residues. CDR1 and CDR2 (germline): SGDLS, YYNGEE.

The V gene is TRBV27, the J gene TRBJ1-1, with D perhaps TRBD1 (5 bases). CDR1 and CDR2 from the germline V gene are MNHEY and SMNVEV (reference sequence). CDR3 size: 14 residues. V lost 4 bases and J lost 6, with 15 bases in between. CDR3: CASSWGGRIAEAFF. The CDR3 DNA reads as TGTGCCAGCAGTTGGGGCGGTCGGATCGCTGAAGCTTTCTTT.

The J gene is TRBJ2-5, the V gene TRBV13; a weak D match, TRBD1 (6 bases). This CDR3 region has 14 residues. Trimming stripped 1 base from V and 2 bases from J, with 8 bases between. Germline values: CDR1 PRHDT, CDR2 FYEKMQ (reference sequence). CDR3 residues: CASSLEGQQETQYF. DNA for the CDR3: TGTGCCAGCAGCTTAGAAGGACAGCAAGAGACCCAGTACTTC.

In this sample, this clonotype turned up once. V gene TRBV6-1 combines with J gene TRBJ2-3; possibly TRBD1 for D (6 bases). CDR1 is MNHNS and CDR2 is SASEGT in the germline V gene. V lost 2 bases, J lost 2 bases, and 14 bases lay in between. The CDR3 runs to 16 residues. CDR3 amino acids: CASSEYRDTFTDTQYF. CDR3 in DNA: TGTGCCAGCAGTGAATATCGGGACACCTTCACAGATACGCAGTATTTT.

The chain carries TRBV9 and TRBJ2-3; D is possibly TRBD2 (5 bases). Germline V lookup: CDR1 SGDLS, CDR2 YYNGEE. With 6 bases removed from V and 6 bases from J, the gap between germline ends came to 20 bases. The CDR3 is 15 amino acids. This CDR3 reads CASTTSGNPADTQYF. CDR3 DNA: TGTGCCAGCACCACCTCCGGGAACCCTGCGGATACGCAGTATTTT. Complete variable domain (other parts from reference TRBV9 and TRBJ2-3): DSGVTQTPKHLITATGQRVTLRCSPRSGDLSVYWYQQSLDQGLQFLIQYYNGEERAKGNILERFSAQQFPDLHSELNLSSLELGDSALYFCASTTSGNPADTQYFGPGTRLTVL.

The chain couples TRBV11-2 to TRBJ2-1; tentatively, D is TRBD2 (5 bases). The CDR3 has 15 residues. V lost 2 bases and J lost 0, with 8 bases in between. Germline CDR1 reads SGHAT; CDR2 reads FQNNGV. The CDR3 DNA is TGTGCCAGCAGCTTAATAACTAGCTCCTACAATGAGCAGTTCTTC. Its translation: CASSLITSSYNEQFF.

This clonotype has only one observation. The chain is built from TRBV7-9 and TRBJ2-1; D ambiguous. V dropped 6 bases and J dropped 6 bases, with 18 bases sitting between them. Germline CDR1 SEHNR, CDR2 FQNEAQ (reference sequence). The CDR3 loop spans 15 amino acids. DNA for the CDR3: TGTGCCAGCAGTTCCCCGACGCGCCCCCTCAATGAGCAGTTCTTC. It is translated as CASSSPTRPLNEQFF.